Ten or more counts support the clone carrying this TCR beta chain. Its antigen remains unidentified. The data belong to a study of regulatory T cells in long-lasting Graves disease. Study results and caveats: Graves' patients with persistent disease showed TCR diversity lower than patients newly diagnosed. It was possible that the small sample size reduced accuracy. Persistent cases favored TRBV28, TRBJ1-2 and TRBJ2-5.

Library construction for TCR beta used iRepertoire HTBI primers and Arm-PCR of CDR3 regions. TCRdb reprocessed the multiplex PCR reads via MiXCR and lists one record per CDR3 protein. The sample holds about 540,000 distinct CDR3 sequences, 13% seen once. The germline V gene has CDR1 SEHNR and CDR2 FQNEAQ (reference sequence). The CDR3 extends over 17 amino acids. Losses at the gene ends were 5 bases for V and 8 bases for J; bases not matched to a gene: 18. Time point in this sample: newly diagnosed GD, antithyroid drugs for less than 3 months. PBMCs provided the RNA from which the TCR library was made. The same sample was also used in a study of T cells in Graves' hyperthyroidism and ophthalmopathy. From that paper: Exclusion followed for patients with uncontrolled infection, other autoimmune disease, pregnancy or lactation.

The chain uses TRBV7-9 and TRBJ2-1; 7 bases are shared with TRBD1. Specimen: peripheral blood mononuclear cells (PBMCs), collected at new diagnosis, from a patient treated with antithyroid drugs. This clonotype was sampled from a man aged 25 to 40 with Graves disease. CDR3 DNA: TGTGCCAGCAGCCCCCCGACAGGGTATAGGTTGACATATGAGCAGTTCTTC. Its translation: CASSPPTGYRLTYEQFF.